What follows is one T cell receptor (beta chain) and its context. Its antigen is as yet unknown. The entry originates in a study of human T cells and chemical hapten exposure. Across the study: Alopecia areata, totalis and universalis patients, mostly female, were included. Study conclusions and caveats: Sensitizing to DPC left TCRs with a frequency above 1 in 1000 unaltered.

Specified time point: patch test 1, 2 weeks after DPC sensitization. The treatment: therapeutic diphenylcyclopropenone sensitization with weekly scalp DPC. TCRdb processed the RACE reads anew with MiXCR; each CDR3 protein has one entry. Here the sample spans under 200,000 distinct CDR3 sequences, about 14% being singletons. This specimen was whole blood, taken in connection with sensitization to the hapten diphenylcyclopropenone (DPC). The sequence was obtained from a woman in her 30s with alopecia areata. Some clones in this sample may be carry-over from other donors' samples.

CDR3 coding DNA: TGTGCCAGCAGTCCCGGACTAGCGGGAGGGGGCACCGGGGAGCTGTTTTTT. Translated: CASSPGLAGGGTGELFF. The V call is TRBV7-2, the J call TRBJ2-2, with 15 bases aligning to TRBD2. The CDR3 totals 17 residues. V lost 6 bases to trimming and J lost 4 bases; unmatched junction nucleotides: 6. Germline CDR1 SGHTA, CDR2 FQGNSA. Complete variable domain (other parts from reference TRBV7-2 and TRBJ2-2): GAGVSQSPSNKVTEKGKDVELRCDPISGHTALYWYRQSLGQGLEFLIYFQGNSAPDKSGLPSDRFSAERTGGSVSTLTIQRTQQEDSAVYLCASSPGLAGGGTGELFFGEGSRLTVL.